A selection of T cell receptor beta chains follows, all from one sample in a study of shared clonotypes between healthy human individuals. The table came from immunoSEQ multiplex PCR; TCRdb's copy has only in-frame clones and leaves some out. The sample gives around 2,000,000 clones, 85% to 95% of which show up once; 0.13% is in the top ten. Sequenced: naive CD4+ T cells sorted from blood. These receptors came from a man aged 18 to 30 in good health. Each CDR3 is given with its conserved first and last residue. D genes are given only for firm matches. The size entry is marked missing in some rows and otherwise reads once, few, many or a size class.

>TRBJ2-5|few|TRBV7-2|NA
TGTGCCAGCAGGAGGCCCGGGGAAGAGACCCAGTACTTC
CASRRPGEETQYF
>TRBJ2-1|NA|TRBV10-1|NA
TGCGCCAGCAGTGAGTCGAGAGGGGGATCAGGTGAGCAGTTCTTC
CASSESRGGSGEQFF
>TRBJ1-1|NA|TRBV2|NA
TGTGCCAGCAGTGAAGCGGAACTTTGGACTGAAGCTTTCTTT
CASSEAELWTEAFF
>TRBJ2-2|NA|TRBV7-8|NA
TGTGCCAGCAGCACACCGGGACCGACCACCGGGGAGCTGTTTTTT
CASSTPGPTTGELFF
>TRBJ2-3|NA|TRBV10-3|TRBD2
TGTGCCATTCGGGGACTAGCTACAGATACGCAGTATTTT
CAIRGLATDTQYF
>TRBJ2-4|NA|TRBV2|NA
TGTGCCAGCAGTCCAGGGCTTGAAAACATTCAGTACTTC
CASSPGLENIQYF
>TRBJ2-2|NA|TRBV7-2|TRBD2
TGTGCCAGCAGCCCCTTAGCCCATCCGGGGGGAGTCGGGGAGCTGTTTTTT
CASSPLAHPGGVGELFF
>TRBJ1-1|once|TRBV6-1|NA
TGTGCCAGCAGTGAAGGCTCAGTTCATGCTGAAGCTTTCTTT
CASSEGSVHAEAFF
>TRBJ2-3|once|TRBV5-8|TRBD2
TGTGCCAGCAGCTCACCAGCGGGGGGTTACACAGATACGCAGTATTTT
CASSSPAGGYTDTQYF
>TRBJ1-1|NA|TRBV2|NA
TGTGCCAGCAGGCCTCGACTGGGCACGAGCACTGAAGCTTTCTTT
CASRPRLGTSTEAFF
>TRBJ2-3|NA|TRBV11-2|NA
TGTGCCAGCAGCTTGAACAGCTACACAGATACGCAGTATTTT
CASSLNSYTDTQYF
>TRBJ1-2|NA|TRBV28|NA
TGTGCCAGCAGTTTACCGGGGAACTATGGCTACACCTTC
CASSLPGNYGYTF
>TRBJ2-7|NA|TRBV28|NA
TGTGCCAGCAGTTTGGTTGGCGGCGAGCAGTACTTC
CASSLVGGEQYF
>TRBJ1-4|NA|TRBV7-9|TRBD1
TGTGCCAGCAGCGGGAGACAGGGGGAAAAACTGTTTTTT
CASSGRQGEKLFF
>TRBJ2-7|NA|TRBV6-6|TRBD1
TGTGCCAGCAGTTACTCAGGGGGCTCCAGAACCTACGAGCAGTACTTC
CASSYSGGSRTYEQYF
>TRBJ2-7|NA|TRBV28|NA
TGTGCCAGCAGCCCTATAATCGGACGGGACGAGCAGTACTTC
CASSPIIGRDEQYF
>TRBJ2-3|once|TRBV5-1|TRBD1
TGCGCCAGCAGACAGGGGCAAGATACGCAGTATTTT
CASRQGQDTQYF
>TRBJ2-1|NA|TRBV10-2|NA
TGCGCCAGCAGTGAGGTGGGGCCCGAGCAGTTCTTC
CASSEVGPEQFF
>TRBJ2-1|NA|TRBV9|NA
TGTGCCAGCAGCGTAGGGAATAGCGGTTCCACGGTCGATGAGCAGTTCTTC
CASSVGNSGSTVDEQFF
>TRBJ1-4|NA|TRBV2|TRBD1
TGTGCCAGCAACGGAGGACAGGGGAAGTTGGGTGAAAAACTGTTTTTT
CASNGGQGKLGEKLFF
>TRBJ2-5|NA|TRBV2|TRBD1
TGTGCCAGCAAGAGGACAGGGGGTCTTCAAGAGACCCAGTACTTC
CASKRTGGLQETQYF
>TRBJ2-3|NA|TRBV5-1|NA
TGCGCCAGCAGTCGAGGGGACACCTTCACAGATACGCAGTATTTT
CASSRGDTFTDTQYF
>TRBJ2-7|NA|TRBV10-1|TRBD2
TGCGCCCTCGGGGGCGGGGGGGCGCAGGACGAGCAGTACTTC
CALGGGGAQDEQYF
>TRBJ2-2|NA|TRBV5-1|NA
TGCGCCAGCAGCTTGTACAGCGTAAATACCCTTTATACCGGGGAGCTGTTTTTT
CASSLYSVNTLYTGELFF
>TRBJ2-7|NA|TRBV19|NA
TGTGCCAGTAGCCAACAGGTGAGCTCCTACGAGCAGTACTTC
CASSQQVSSYEQYF
>TRBJ2-7|NA|TRBV6-6|NA
TGTGCCAGCAGTTCGTTGGACAAGGCCAACTACGAGCAGTACTTC
CASSSLDKANYEQYF
>TRBJ1-1|NA|TRBV7-7|NA
TGTGCTAGCAGCCCCGGGGGCGACGGGACTGAAGCTTTCTTT
CASSPGGDGTEAFF
>TRBJ2-7|NA|TRBV5-1|NA
TGCGCCAGCAGCTTTCATGAGGTTAGCTCCTACGAGCAGTACTTC
CASSFHEVSSYEQYF
>TRBJ2-5|NA|TRBV6-5|TRBD1
TGTGCCAGCAGCCTAGGACAGGGGGCATGGGAGACCCAGTACTTC
CASSLGQGAWETQYF
>TRBJ2-1|NA|TRBV11-3|TRBD1
TGTGCCAGCAGCCAGACAGGGGAACCCTACAATGAGCAGTTCTTC
CASSQTGEPYNEQFF
>TRBJ1-1|NA|TRBV6-1|NA
TGTGCCAGCAGGGCAGGGTACACTGAAGCTTTCTTT
CASRAGYTEAFF
>TRBJ2-7|NA|TRBV27|TRBD1
TGTGCCACCCTGGACAGGTCCTACGAGCAGTACTTC
CATLDRSYEQYF
>TRBJ1-2|NA|TRBV2|TRBD1
TGTGCCAGCAGTGACGGGACAGGGAAGGCGGATGGCTACACCTTC
CASSDGTGKADGYTF
>TRBJ2-7|NA|TRBV10-2|TRBD1
TGCGCCAGCAGCCAGGGGGCCTCCTACGAGCAGTACTTC
CASSQGASYEQYF
>TRBJ1-5|NA|TRBV19|TRBD1
TGTGCCAGTAGTCTACAGGGGGATCAGCCCCAGCATTTT
CASSLQGDQPQHF
>TRBJ1-2|NA|TRBV7-2|NA
TGTGCCAGCAGCCCTGACAGACTCTATGGCTACACCTTC
CASSPDRLYGYTF
>TRBJ2-7|few|TRBV10-1|NA
TGCGCCAGCAGTGAGGGCCTTAACTACGAGCAGTACTTC
CASSEGLNYEQYF
>TRBJ2-3|NA|TRBV10-2|NA
TGCGCCAGCCACGCGCCCGGGGCGGGGCACACAGATACGCAGTATTTT
CASHAPGAGHTDTQYF
>TRBJ1-2|once|TRBV18|TRBD1
TGTGCCAGCTCACTGTCAGGGGGGTCGAAGAACTATGGCTACACCTTC
CASSLSGGSKNYGYTF
>TRBJ2-7|NA|TRBV6-1|NA
TGTGCCAGCGAACCCGGCAGCCAGTCTTCCTACGAGCAGTACTTC
CASEPGSQSSYEQYF
>TRBJ2-3|NA|TRBV27|TRBD2
TGTGCCAGCAGTTCCTTTTGGCGGGAGGGAACAGATACGCAGTATTTT
CASSSFWREGTDTQYF
>TRBJ2-7|NA|TRBV5-1|NA
TGCGCCAGCAGCCCCCGGGACGGATACTACGAGCAGTACTTC
CASSPRDGYYEQYF
>TRBJ2-3|NA|TRBV5-1|TRBD1
TGCGCCAGCAGCTGGGACAGAAGCACAGATACGCAGTATTTT
CASSWDRSTDTQYF
>TRBJ1-2|NA|TRBV2|NA
TGTGCCAGCAGTGCTAAACAGGGATTCGAAGGTGGCTACACCTTC
CASSAKQGFEGGYTF
>TRBJ2-2|NA|TRBV7-9|NA
TGTGCCAGCAGATCAAAAGCAGGGATTTCGAACACCGGGGAGCTGTTTTTT
CASRSKAGISNTGELFF
>TRBJ1-4|NA|TRBV29-1|NA
TGCAGCGTTGAAAGCCAGGGGCCGGGACCTAATGAAAAACTGTTTTTT
CSVESQGPGPNEKLFF
>TRBJ1-2|NA|TRBV6-5|NA
TGTGCCAGCGGACGGGCCCCGGGTGGCTACACCTTC
CASGRAPGGYTF
>TRBJ1-1|NA|TRBV19|TRBD1
TGTGCCAGTAGATCCGGGACAGCGAACACTGAAGCTTTCTTT
CASRSGTANTEAFF
>TRBJ1-5|NA|TRBV28|NA
TGTGCCAGCAGTGAAGAGTCCCCGAGTCAGCCCCAGCATTTT
CASSEESPSQPQHF
>TRBJ2-3|NA|TRBV18|TRBD1
TGTGCCAGCTCACCAGACAGGGAGAGCACAGATACGCAGTATTTT
CASSPDRESTDTQYF
>TRBJ1-6|few|TRBV6-1|NA
TGTGCCAGCAGTGGGGTACTAAATTCACCCCTCCACTTT
CASSGVLNSPLHF
>TRBJ1-1|once|TRBV20-1|NA
TGCAGTGCTAGCTGGGACACTGAAGCTTTCTTT
CSASWDTEAFF
>TRBJ1-2|NA|TRBV30|NA
TGTGCCTCTCCCAGGGAGTACAACTATGGCTACACCTTC
CASPREYNYGYTF